This TCR beta chain was captured by sequencing in a study of CD8 T cells in ankylosing spondylitis (TCRdb year 2017). Broadly, across the study: The study set out to find disease-linked TCR variants by profiling T cell receptor beta repertoires in ankylosing spondylitis patients and healthy donors. The whole study cohort included over a hundred healthy donors and some 27 ankylosing spondylitis patients. Samples of peripheral blood were taken, and for ankylosing spondylitis patients, synovial fluid was collected as well. Study-wide conclusions, independent of this receptor: Significant enrichment of the disease-linked clones was reported in matched synovial fluid samples from ankylosing spondylitis patients. Some motif variants were previously reported in synovial fluid and blood of reactive arthritis patients, suggesting common disease-initiation mechanisms. A CD8+ phenotype was shown by the disease-linked clones, which were found at relatively low frequencies in peripheral blood. Blood from ankylosing spondylitis patients appeared to be characterized by a TCR beta motif composed of 7 to 9 highly homologous amino acid variants.

This clonotype was seen a few times. Its specific antigen is unknown. There are no base qualities to consult, and no much larger clone falls within one base. Instrument on record: Illumina HiSeq 2500. Quantitative 5'-RACE with molecular barcodes was the method used to prepare the TCR beta libraries. The original methods were these. To identify disease-linked TCR variants, a new computational method was used, one built on a probabilistic model of VDJ rearrangement. The public sequencing data were trimmed at Q25 with fastp and processed into clonotypes with MiXCR by TCRdb, which kept only in-frame beta chains. When rows share a CDR3 protein, they turn into one entry using the most common DNA and genes. TCRdb, rather than the study authors, made the V and J calls. The sample table contains a few hundred thousand distinct CDR3 sequences; only one count was recorded for around 21% of them. In total, the top ten clones hold 3.5% of the sample.

CDR1 and CDR2 were assigned from the germline V gene as MGHDK and SYGVNS. The CDR3 spans 12 residues, from the cysteine through the phenylalanine. Only CDR3 DNA remains: 36 bases, in frame from the first base. At the junction V is shortened by 10 bases and J by 8 bases, with 15 bases in between. In this chain, TRBV25-1 is recombined with TRBJ2-1; no confident D gene assignment can be made. The clonotype was recovered from a female donor with ankylosing spondylitis or in good health (not recorded which). The sample taken for sequencing was blood, either unsorted or a sorted T cell fraction (not recorded which). The CDR3 reads CATGLRADEQFF. The nucleotide sequence is TGTGCCACCGGGTTAAGGGCGGATGAGCAGTTCTTC.